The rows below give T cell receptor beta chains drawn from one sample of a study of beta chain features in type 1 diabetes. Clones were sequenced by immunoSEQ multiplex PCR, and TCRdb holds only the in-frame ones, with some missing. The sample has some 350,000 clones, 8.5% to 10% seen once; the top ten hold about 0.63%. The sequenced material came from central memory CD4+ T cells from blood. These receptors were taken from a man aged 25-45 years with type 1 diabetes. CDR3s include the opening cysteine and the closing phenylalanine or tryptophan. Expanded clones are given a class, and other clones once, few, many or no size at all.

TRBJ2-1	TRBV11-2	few	CASSSQDKYNEQFF
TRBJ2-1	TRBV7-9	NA	CASSLVAGGPYNEQFF
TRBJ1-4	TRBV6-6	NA	CASSYSSRDPHEKLFF
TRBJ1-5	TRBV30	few	CAWRGGPNTGEPQHF
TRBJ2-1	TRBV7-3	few	CASSLDAGPQFF
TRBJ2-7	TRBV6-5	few	CASSLGWPSYEQYF
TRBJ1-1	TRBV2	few	CASEKQGFHTEAFF
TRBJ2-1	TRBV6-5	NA	CASLRTGVNEQFF
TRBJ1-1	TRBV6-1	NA	CASSLEENTEAFF
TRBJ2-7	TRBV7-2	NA	CASSPRQASYEQYF
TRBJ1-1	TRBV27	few	CASNHRTGEAFF
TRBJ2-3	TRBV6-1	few	CASTFNGAADTQYF
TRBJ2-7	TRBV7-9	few	CASSFRGALNRSYEQYF
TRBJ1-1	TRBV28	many	CASSRTGGPLNTEAFF
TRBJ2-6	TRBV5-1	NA	CASSPRADGANVLTF
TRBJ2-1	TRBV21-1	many	CASSLETGLAINEQFF
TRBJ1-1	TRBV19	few	CASSYWAENTEAFF
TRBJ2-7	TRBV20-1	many	CSASAQEQYF
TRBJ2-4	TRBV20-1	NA	CSARSGSIQYF
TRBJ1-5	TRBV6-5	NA	CASSYSSGDQPQHF
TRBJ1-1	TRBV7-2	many	CASSLDPVDRGPKGAFF
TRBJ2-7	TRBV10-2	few	CASKETAGSSYEQYF
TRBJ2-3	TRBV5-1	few	CASSGGLGDTQYF
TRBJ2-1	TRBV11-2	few	CASSIDGNNEQFF